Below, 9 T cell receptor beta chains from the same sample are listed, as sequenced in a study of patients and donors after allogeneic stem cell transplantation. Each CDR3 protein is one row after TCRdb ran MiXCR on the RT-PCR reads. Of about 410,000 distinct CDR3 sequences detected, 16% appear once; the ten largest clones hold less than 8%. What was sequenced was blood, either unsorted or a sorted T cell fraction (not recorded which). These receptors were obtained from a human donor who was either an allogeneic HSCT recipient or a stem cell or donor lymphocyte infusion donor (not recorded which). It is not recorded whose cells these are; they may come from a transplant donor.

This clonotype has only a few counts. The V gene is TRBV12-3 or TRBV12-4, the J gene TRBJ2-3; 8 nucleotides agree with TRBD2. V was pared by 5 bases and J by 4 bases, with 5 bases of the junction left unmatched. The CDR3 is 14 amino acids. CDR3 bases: TGTGCCAGCAGTCCCAGCGGGAGTTCAGATACGCAGTATTTT. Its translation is CASSPSGSSDTQYF.

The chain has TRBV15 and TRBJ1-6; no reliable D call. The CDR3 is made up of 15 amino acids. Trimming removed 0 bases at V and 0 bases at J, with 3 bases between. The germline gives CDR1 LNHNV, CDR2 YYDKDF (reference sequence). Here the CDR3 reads CATSRESSYNSPLHF. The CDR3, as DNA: TGTGCCACCAGCAGAGAGAGCTCCTATAATTCACCCCTCCACTTT.

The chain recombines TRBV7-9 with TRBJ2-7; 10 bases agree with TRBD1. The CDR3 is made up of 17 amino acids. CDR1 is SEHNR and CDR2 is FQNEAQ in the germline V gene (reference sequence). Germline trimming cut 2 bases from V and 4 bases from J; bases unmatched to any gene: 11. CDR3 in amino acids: CASSLYGTGANSYEQYF. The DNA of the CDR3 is TGTGCCAGCAGCTTATATGGGACAGGGGCGAACTCTTACGAGCAGTACTTC. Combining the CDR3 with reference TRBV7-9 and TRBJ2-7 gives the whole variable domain DTGVSQNPRHKITKRGQNVTFRCDPISEHNRLYWYRQTLGQGPEFLTYFQNEAQLEKSRLLSDRFSAERPKGSFSTLEIQRTEQGDSAMYLCASSLYGTGANSYEQYFGPGTRLTVT.

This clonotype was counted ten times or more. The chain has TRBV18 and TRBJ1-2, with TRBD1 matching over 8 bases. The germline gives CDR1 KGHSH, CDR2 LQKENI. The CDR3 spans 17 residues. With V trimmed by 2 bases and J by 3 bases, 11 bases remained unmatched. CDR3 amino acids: CASSPISRGRVDYGYTF. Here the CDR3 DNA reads TGTGCCAGCTCACCAATATCCAGGGGGCGCGTTGACTATGGCTACACCTTC.

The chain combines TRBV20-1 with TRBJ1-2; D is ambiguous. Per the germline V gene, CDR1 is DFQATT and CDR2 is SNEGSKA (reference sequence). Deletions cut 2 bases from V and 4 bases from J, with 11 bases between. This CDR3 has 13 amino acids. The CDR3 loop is CSARMGKGYGYTF. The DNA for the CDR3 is TGCAGTGCTAGAATGGGGAAAGGCTATGGCTACACCTTC.

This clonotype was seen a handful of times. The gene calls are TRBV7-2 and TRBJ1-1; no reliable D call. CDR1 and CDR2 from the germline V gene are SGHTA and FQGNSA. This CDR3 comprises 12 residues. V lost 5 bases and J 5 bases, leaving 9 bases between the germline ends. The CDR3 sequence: CASSLIWTEAFF. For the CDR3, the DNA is TGTGCCAGCAGCCTTATATGGACTGAAGCTTTCTTT.

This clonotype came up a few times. The CDR3 protein is CASSLRSRGVYNEQFF. The CDR3 coding sequence is TGTGCCAGCAGCTTAAGGTCTCGGGGGGTCTACAATGAGCAGTTCTTC. This rearrangement joins TRBV7-2 to TRBJ2-1; 7 bases fit TRBD2. The germline V gene encodes CDR1 SGHTA and CDR2 FQGNSA. The CDR3 totals 16 residues. V was pared by 2 bases and J by 3 bases, with 7 bases of the junction left unmatched.

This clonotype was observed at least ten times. This CDR3 is CASMYSPNYGYTF. DNA of the CDR3: TGTGCCAGCATGTATTCACCAAACTATGGCTACACCTTC. The V gene is TRBV6-1, the J gene TRBJ1-2; no clear D gene. V was pared by 7 bases and J by 2 bases, with 11 bases between. In germline, CDR1 is MNHNS, CDR2 SASEGT. The CDR3 is 13 residues long.

CDR3 region: CATRATSGSYEQYF. CDR3 DNA sequence: TGTGCCACCAGAGCGACTAGCGGTTCCTACGAGCAGTACTTC. This chain uses TRBV6-1 with TRBJ2-7; 9 nucleotides agree with TRBD2. The CDR3 runs to 14 residues. Germline loops: CDR1 MNHNS, CDR2 SASEGT. The trim removed 10 bases at V and 1 base at J, leaving 8 bases unmatched.